This TCR beta chain is drawn from a study of human T cells and chemical hapten exposure. As for the study in general: TCR yields per sample varied, mainly owing to small pooled library volume differences.

Specified time point: healthy volunteer bleed at 2 weeks. Total RNA extraction was carried out from unfractionated whole blood. Original data processing: The number of TCRs in each sample had a median of around 96,000 and spanned 23,224 to 690,600. TCRdb re-called the RACE reads through MiXCR, storing one row per CDR3 protein. For this entry, the V and J calls and clone size follow TCRdb and not the study's own pipeline. The table includes 100,000 to 150,000 distinct CDR3 sequences, around 8.3% detected once. Turning to this clonotype: Antigen: not known.

This CDR3 contains 14 residues. Germline CDR1 and CDR2: MNHEY and SVGEGT. V shed 7 bases and J 2 bases; nucleotides not matched to a gene: 6. General study results and limits: Unchanged with DPC sensitization were TCRs above 1 in 1000 frequency.

The chain carries TRBV6-2 or TRBV6-3 and TRBJ2-7, with 9 bases lining up with TRBD2. Sequenced sample: whole blood. This receptor was obtained from a male donor in good health. Some clones in this sample may be carry-over from other donors' samples. CDR3 sequence: CASMAIAGAYEQYF. The DNA of the CDR3 is TGTGCCAGCATGGCGATAGCGGGGGCCTACGAGCAGTACTTC.